Listed below are T cell receptor beta chains from one sample, sequenced in a study of blood T cell repertoires in COVID-19. Data came from immunoSEQ multiplex PCR; TCRdb stores just in-frame clones and leaves some out. The table has fewer than 250,000 clones, 70% to 90% seen once. Sequenced sample: peripheral blood. These receptors came from a man in his fifties or sixties with COVID-19, enrolled during active disease. Each CDR3 is given with its conserved first and last residue. D genes are given only for firm matches. Not every row has a clone size; where given, it reads once, few, many or a size class.

clone_size	j_call	d_call	v_call	cdr3_length	cdr3_nt	cdr3_aa
NA	TRBJ2-7	NA	TRBV15	13	TGTGCCACCAGCTCGACAAAGGGGGGGACTATTCTTTTC	CATSSTKGGTILF
NA	TRBJ2-2	NA	TRBV9	16	TGTGCCAGCAGCGCCTGGGGGGGACAGGCCACCGGGGAGCTGTTTTTT	CASSAWGGQATGELFF
NA	TRBJ1-3	NA	TRBV9	15	TGTGCCAGCAGCGTAGGACAGTTCTCTGGAAACACCATATATTTT	CASSVGQFSGNTIYF
NA	TRBJ2-7	TRBD2	TRBV12-5	16	TGTGCTAGTGGTTTGATGACTAGCGGGAGAGACTACGAGCAGTACTTC	CASGLMTSGRDYEQYF
NA	TRBJ2-7	NA	TRBV15	14	TGTGCCACCACCGCCCGGGGTTACTCCTACGAGCAGTACTTC	CATTARGYSYEQYF
NA	TRBJ2-3	TRBD2	TRBV11-2	13	TGTGCCAGCAGCTTGGATGGGGGGGGTGGGCTAGTTTTT	CASSLDGGGGLVF
once	TRBJ2-6	NA	TRBV7-2	15	TGTGCCAGCAGCACCGGGGGGCCTGGGGCCAACGTCCTGACTTTC	CASSTGGPGANVLTF
NA	TRBJ1-5	NA	TRBV19	16	TGTGCCAGTAGTCAACCCCAGGGTCATGAAAATCAGCCCCAGCATTTT	CASSQPQGHENQPQHF
NA	TRBJ2-2	TRBD2	TRBV6-1	17	TGTGCCAGCAGTGAATTGAAAAGCGGGGGAAAAACCGGGGAGCTGTTTTTT	CASSELKSGGKTGELFF
NA	TRBJ2-3	TRBD1	TRBV27	15	TGTGCCAGCAGTAACACAGGGGTCTTAACAGATACGCAGTATTTT	CASSNTGVLTDTQYF
NA	TRBJ2-3	TRBD2	TRBV6-1	16	TGTGCCAGCAGTGATGCCGGGACTAGCGGGTTGTATACGCAGTATTTT	CASSDAGTSGLYTQYF
NA	TRBJ1-5	NA	TRBV27	14	TGTGCCAGCAGCCGGACAGCTTTCAATCAGCCCCAGCATTTT	CASSRTAFNQPQHF
NA	TRBJ2-3	TRBD2	TRBV6-5	16	TGTGCCAGCAGTTACTTGCCTAGCGGGGGCACAGATACGCAGTATTTT	CASSYLPSGGTDTQYF
NA	TRBJ1-6	NA	TRBV6-5	15	TGTGCCAGCAGTTACTCTGGACAGTATAATTCACCCCTCCACTTT	CASSYSGQYNSPLHF
NA	TRBJ1-2	TRBD1	TRBV27	16	TGTGCCAGCGGAACCTCCACGGGACAGGGATGGGATGGCTACACCTTC	CASGTSTGQGWDGYTF
NA	TRBJ1-4	NA	TRBV27	16	TGTGCCAGCAGCTCCGCCCGGGCAGCGGCTAATGAAAAACTGTTTTTT	CASSSARAAANEKLFF
NA	TRBJ1-1	NA	TRBV12-3/TRBV12-4	13	TGTGCCAGCAGTTTAGACATGAACACTGAAGCTTTCTTT	CASSLDMNTEAFF
NA	TRBJ1-1	TRBD1	TRBV29-1	13	TGCAGCGTTGAGGAGGGGGCCCTCACTGAAGCTTTCTTT	CSVEEGALTEAFF
NA	TRBJ1-2	TRBD1	TRBV5-1	13	TGCGCCAGCAGCTTATACAGGGGTCGCGGCTACACCTTC	CASSLYRGRGYTF
NA	TRBJ2-3	TRBD1	TRBV19	16	TGTGCCAGTAGGGGTTTATTGGGACAGGGCACAGATACGCAGTATTTT	CASRGLLGQGTDTQYF
NA	TRBJ2-1	TRBD2	TRBV18	16	TGTGCCAGCTCACTTCAGGAGCGGGGGGAAAAAAATGAGCAGTTCTTC	CASSLQERGEKNEQFF
NA	TRBJ1-2	TRBD1	TRBV5-1	15	TGCGCCAGCAGCCCTTTCGGACAGGGGAGCTATGGCTACACCTTC	CASSPFGQGSYGYTF
once	TRBJ1-3	NA	TRBV28	15	TGTGCCAGCAGTTCTCAGGACAGTACGAGAAACACCATATATTTT	CASSSQDSTRNTIYF
NA	TRBJ2-2	NA	TRBV5-4	14	TGTGCCAGCGGCCGGGGAGGGAACACCGGGGAGCTGTTTTTT	CASGRGGNTGELFF
NA	TRBJ1-5	NA	TRBV5-1	13	TGCGCCAGCAGCTTGGTTTTCGGTCAGCCCCAGCATTTT	CASSLVFGQPQHF
NA	TRBJ1-2	NA	TRBV6-2/TRBV6-3	15	TGTGCCAGCAGTTACAGGGAGGCGGCACTAGGCGGCTACACCTTC	CASSYREAALGGYTF
once	TRBJ2-5	TRBD2	TRBV9	15	TGTGCCAGCACCGCCCCGGGGGGGTCCCAAGAGACCCAGTACTTC	CASTAPGGSQETQYF
once	TRBJ1-6	NA	TRBV21-1	20	TGTGCCAGCAGCAGCATATCCGGGACACCGAACAGCTCCTATAATTCACCCCTCCACTTT	CASSSISGTPNSSYNSPLHF
NA	TRBJ1-3	TRBD1	TRBV9	16	TGTGCCAGCAGCGCGTACCCACAGGGGTCTGGAAACACCATATATTTT	CASSAYPQGSGNTIYF
NA	TRBJ2-2	NA	TRBV6-4	15	TGTGCCAGCAGCGCAGACAGGACCAATCCCCGGGAGCTGTTTTTT	CASSADRTNPRELFF
NA	TRBJ1-5	NA	TRBV19	12	TGTGCCAGTAGTATGAGGATGGAGCCCCAGCATTTT	CASSMRMEPQHF